This is a list of T cell receptor beta chains from one sample in a study of T cell clones after liver transplantation. The method was immunoSEQ multiplex PCR; TCRdb's version includes in-frame clones alone and lacks a portion of them. Of some 12,000 clones in the sample, roughly 70% were seen once. Sample: CD8+ T cells from blood, taken at the 22-month timepoint. These receptors were collected from a human patient who received a liver transplant. Some of the T cells might come from the graft donor. CDR3s include the opening cysteine and the closing phenylalanine or tryptophan. A D gene is named only where the DNA matches it firmly. Clone size, where shown, is once, few, many, or a class for clones that have expanded.

J gene	V gene	clone size	D gene	CDR3 protein	CDR3 DNA
TRBJ2-7	TRBV7-9	-	TRBD2	CASSLKAGGPYEQYF	TGTGCCAGCAGCTTAAAAGCGGGGGGACCCTACGAGCAGTACTTC
TRBJ2-1	TRBV27	-	TRBD2	CASTFSGRRGEQFF	TGTGCCAGCACCTTTAGCGGGAGGCGAGGTGAGCAGTTCTTC
TRBJ2-5	TRBV5-4	-	-	CASSLAVRTETQYF	TGTGCCAGCAGCTTGGCGGTCCGAACGGAGACCCAGTACTTC
TRBJ2-5	TRBV7-9	-	-	CASSGLPRGTQYF	TGTGCCAGCAGCGGACTCCCCCGGGGGACCCAGTACTTC
TRBJ1-2	TRBV4-2	-	-	CASSQGGQSNYGYTF	TGTGCCAGCAGCCAAGGCGGACAGAGTAACTATGGCTACACCTTC
TRBJ2-7	TRBV2	once	-	CASTAGTELKEQYF	TGTGCCAGCACCGCAGGGACGGAGCTAAAAGAGCAGTACTTC
TRBJ2-7	TRBV27	-	TRBD1	CASSLASGTGISYEQYF	TGTGCCAGCAGTTTAGCGTCCGGGACAGGGATTTCCTACGAGCAGTACTTC
TRBJ2-3	TRBV4-1	-	-	CASSQAEQRTDTQYF	TGCGCCAGCAGCCAAGCAGAACAACGCACAGATACGCAGTATTTT
TRBJ2-7	TRBV6-6	-	-	CASSMTGTYEQYF	TGTGCCAGCAGTATGACAGGTACCTACGAGCAGTACTTC
TRBJ2-3	TRBV6-4	-	TRBD2	CASSDEEGAGGRDTQYF	TGTGCCAGCAGTGACGAGGAGGGAGCGGGAGGACGAGATACGCAGTATTTT
TRBJ2-7	TRBV1	-	-	CTSSQAEAGGREQYF	TGCACCAGCAGCCAAGCGGAGGCGGGGGGCCGAGAGCAGTACTTC
TRBJ1-1	TRBV9	-	TRBD1	CASSVVSGGTEAFF	TGTGCCAGCAGCGTAGTATCAGGGGGAACTGAAGCTTTCTTT
TRBJ2-1	TRBV2	few	-	CASRVTSSSYNEQFF	TGTGCCAGCAGAGTTACTAGTAGCTCCTACAATGAGCAGTTCTTC
TRBJ2-2	TRBV21-1	-	-	CASSKWGRRNTGELFF	TGTGCCAGCAGCAAATGGGGGCGGAGGAACACCGGGGAGCTGTTTTTT
TRBJ1-2	TRBV10-3	medium-sized	-	CAIGDTGFGYTF	TGTGCCATCGGGGACACGGGGTTTGGCTACACCTTC
TRBJ1-4	TRBV4-1	once	-	CASSQDTGEGEKLFF	TGCGCCAGCAGCCAAGATACGGGAGAAGGTGAAAAACTGTTTTTT
TRBJ2-1	TRBV7-3	-	-	CASSRRDSRSEQFF	TGTGCCAGCAGCAGGAGGGACAGCCGCTCTGAGCAGTTCTTC
TRBJ2-1	TRBV6-6	-	-	CASSFRTGNEQFF	TGTGCCAGCAGTTTCAGGACGGGGAATGAGCAGTTCTTC
TRBJ2-7	TRBV2	few	-	CASSPGTPYEQYF	TGTGCCAGCAGTCCAGGGACGCCCTACGAGCAGTACTTC
TRBJ1-1	TRBV28	few	-	CASSLGTGFRTEAFF	TGTGCCAGCAGTTTAGGCACAGGGTTTCGCACTGAAGCTTTCTTT